Listed below are T cell receptor beta chains from one sample, sequenced in a study of blood T cells in healthy people across ages. TCRdb redid the calling of the 5' RACE reads with MiXCR, one entry per CDR3 protein. The sample comprises roughly 680,000 distinct CDR3 sequences, 40% to 65% of which are singletons, and approximately 12% rests with the top ten. The specimen was blood. All receptors come from a woman older than 75 in good health. Both conserved end residues are trimmed from each CDR3. Each record gives: clone size, J gene, V gene, CDR3 protein. Clone size is not always given. Where it is, it says once, few, many or a class for expanded clones.

>NA|TRBJ2-2|TRBV11-2
ASSLEDALELF
>many|TRBJ2-1|TRBV11-2
ASSLGSAPEGEQF
>few|TRBJ2-5|TRBV28
ASSLLEETQY
>few|TRBJ2-7|TRBV20-1
SARAPAGRAYEQY
>many|TRBJ2-5|TRBV10-3
AISPQGAQETQY
>many|TRBJ2-1|TRBV5-1
ASSLGVQGAFYNEQF
>many|TRBJ2-1|TRBV7-9
ASSSQTSGGYNEQF
>few|TRBJ1-2|TRBV7-9
ASSPGQGSGT
>few|TRBJ2-1|TRBV9
ASSVGSGQAYNEQF
>once|TRBJ1-5|TRBV18
ASSATGGWGSNQPQH
>few|TRBJ1-1|TRBV2
ARWTANTEAF
>few|TRBJ2-7|TRBV28
ASTRTYEQY
>few|TRBJ2-7|TRBV4-2
ASSQEILPSGGAFSYEQY
>few|TRBJ2-7|TRBV7-3
ASSLTVGAEAEQY
>NA|TRBJ2-1|TRBV4-2
ASSQDLTRSSYNEQF
>many|TRBJ1-5|TRBV12-3/TRBV12-4
ASSLGQRNPNQPQH
>NA|TRBJ1-6|TRBV6-1
ASSGGALGAYNSPLH
>NA|TRBJ2-3|TRBV6-1
ASSEEADSTQY
>few|TRBJ2-2|TRBV12-3/TRBV12-4
ASSPGTSRAGELF
>NA|TRBJ1-3|TRBV10-3
AISDTGISGNTIY
>many|TRBJ2-3|TRBV20-1
SARDPRTVTDTQY
>NA|TRBJ2-1|TRBV7-2
ASSLGAAMGEQF
>NA|TRBJ2-5|TRBV10-3
AISESTPDTSGETQY
>NA|TRBJ2-2|TRBV7-9
ASSLGTITGELF
>NA|TRBJ1-2|TRBV28
AGSSTEKTNYGYT
>NA|TRBJ2-3|TRBV11-2
ASSQDRRPQY
>many|TRBJ2-7|TRBV29-1
SVEGPTGAGIYEQY
>few|TRBJ1-5|TRBV12-3/TRBV12-4
ASSLTRGFARPQH
>many|TRBJ2-1|TRBV4-2
ASSSSGGFNEQF
>once|TRBJ1-2|TRBV3-1
ASSQELGNYGYT
>NA|TRBJ2-1|TRBV15
ATHQAGGGNEQF
>NA|TRBJ1-6|TRBV20-1
SAPRGRNSPLH
>NA|TRBJ2-1|TRBV28
ASSPGGAARNEQF
>NA|NA|TRBV9
ASSKEAAGAAYEQY
>many|TRBJ2-3|TRBV10-3
AISGEDTQY
>NA|TRBJ2-7|TRBV20-1
SAQGLAGGLPYEQY
>few|TRBJ1-6|TRBV5-1
ASSLEAGSSSYNSPLH
>NA|TRBJ2-1|TRBV5-1
ASSSQQGQETQF
>many|TRBJ2-1|TRBV20-1
SATRTSKDYYNEQF
>few|TRBJ2-2|TRBV18
ASSPPRAGNRGGELF
>NA|TRBJ1-1|TRBV20-1
SARGTSNTEAF
>NA|TRBJ1-1|TRBV3-1
ASSQKGDTEAF
>few|TRBJ1-1|TRBV28
ASSLSSYPAEAF
>NA|TRBJ2-1|TRBV4-3
ASSQDTGWDEQF
>NA|TRBJ2-1|TRBV27
ASREFRVNEQF
>few|TRBJ2-1|TRBV20-1
SARDLGDEQF
>few|TRBJ2-3|TRBV16
ASSQSGLASDTQY
>many|TRBJ2-7|TRBV29-1
SVGGLEAGEQY
>NA|TRBJ2-4|TRBV5-1
ASSSSQGTGIQY
>NA|TRBJ2-2|TRBV11-2
ASGRGDTGELF